The subject of this entry is one T cell receptor beta chain. The antigen is undetermined. V dropped 4 bases and J dropped 3 bases, with 16 bases sitting between them. The CDR3 runs 17 residues. In germline, CDR1 is LNHDA, CDR2 SQIVND (reference sequence). The sample comes from a study of chemoradiotherapy in HPV16-positive cancers. Regarding the study as a whole: In HPV16-positive patients, HPV-responsive T-cell expansion tracked better recurrence-free survival.

Over chemoradiotherapy, repertoires were sampled more than once. TCRdb's table, derived via immunoSEQ multiplex PCR, lists solely in-frame clones and lacks some. Seen here are around 68,000 clones, around nine tenths observed once, and the top ten hold more than 3.5%. The material sequenced was blood, taken from a patient who underwent chemoradiotherapy. This TCR was sampled from a human donor with HPV-associated anogenital cancer. This chain links TRBV19 with TRBJ1-6, with D possibly TRBD1 on 5 matching bases. The CDR3, as DNA: TGTGCCAGTAGTACCACCGGGACGGTCATCTATAATTCACCCCTCCACTTT. Translation gives CASSTTGTVIYNSPLHF.